The text below deals with one T cell receptor beta chain. The sample belongs to a study of blood T cell repertoires in COVID-19. Study details: Researchers got acute and convalescent COVID-19 samples from the United States, Italy and Spain. From T cells, B-cell-depleted T cells, or PBMCs came the material, which was cDNA or gDNA.

Authors' methods: For nucleated cells, counts were estimated from reference gene primer amplification. Clones were sequenced by immunoSEQ multiplex PCR, and TCRdb holds only the in-frame ones, with some missing. That table is the source of V, J and clone size, and D and trimming were worked out from the DNA. The table lists a few hundred thousand clones, approximately 87% of them singletons. This CDR3 spans 15 amino acids. Trimming stripped 2 bases from V and 7 bases from J, with 15 bases between. Germline V gene lookup returns CDR1 SEHNR and CDR2 FQNEAQ (reference sequence). The sequenced sample was peripheral blood. This clonotype was sampled from a woman in her forties or fifties with acute or convalescent COVID-19. The chain employs TRBV7-9 and TRBJ1-5; D is uncertain. The CDR3 is CASSLLGGEGQPQHF. CDR3 in DNA: TGTGCCAGCAGCTTATTGGGCGGTGAGGGACAGCCCCAGCATTTT.